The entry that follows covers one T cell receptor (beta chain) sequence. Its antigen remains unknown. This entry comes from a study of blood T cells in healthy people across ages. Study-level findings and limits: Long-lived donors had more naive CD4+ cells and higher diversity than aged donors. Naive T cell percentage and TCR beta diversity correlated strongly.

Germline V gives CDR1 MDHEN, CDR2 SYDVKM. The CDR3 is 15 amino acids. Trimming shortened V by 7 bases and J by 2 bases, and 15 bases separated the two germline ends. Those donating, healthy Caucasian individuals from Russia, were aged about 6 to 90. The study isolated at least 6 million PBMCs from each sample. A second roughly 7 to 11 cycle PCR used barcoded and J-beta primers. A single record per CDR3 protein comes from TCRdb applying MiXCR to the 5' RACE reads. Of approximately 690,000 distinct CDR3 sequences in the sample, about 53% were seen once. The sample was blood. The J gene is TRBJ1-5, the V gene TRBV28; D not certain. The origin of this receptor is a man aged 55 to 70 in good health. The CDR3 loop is CASTPGLMGNQPQHF. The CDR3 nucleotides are TGTGCCAGCACCCCGGGCCTTATGGGCAATCAGCCCCAGCATTTT.